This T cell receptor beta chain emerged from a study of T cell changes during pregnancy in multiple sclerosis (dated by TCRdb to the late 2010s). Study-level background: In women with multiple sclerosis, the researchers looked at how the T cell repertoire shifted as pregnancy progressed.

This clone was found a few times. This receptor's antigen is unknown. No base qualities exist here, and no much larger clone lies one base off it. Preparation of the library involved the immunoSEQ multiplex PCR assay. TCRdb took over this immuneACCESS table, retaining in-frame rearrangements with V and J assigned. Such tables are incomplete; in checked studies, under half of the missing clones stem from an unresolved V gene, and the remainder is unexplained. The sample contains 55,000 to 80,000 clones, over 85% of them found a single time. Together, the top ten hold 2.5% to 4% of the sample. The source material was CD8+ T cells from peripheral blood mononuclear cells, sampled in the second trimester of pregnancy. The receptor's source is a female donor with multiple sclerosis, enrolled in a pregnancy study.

The CDR3 amino acid sequence is: CASSIRLAGGHEQFF. The bases are TGTGCCAGCAGTATTCGACTAGCGGGAGGGCATGAGCAGTTCTTC. The rearranged segments are TRBV27 and TRBJ2-1; TRBD2 matches 14 bases in the middle. The germline V gene (reference sequence) yields MNHEY for CDR1 and SMNVEV for CDR2. The CDR3 spans 15 residues, from the cysteine through the phenylalanine. CDR3 DNA is the only sequence kept; it has 45 bases, read in frame from the first base. The germline V end is reduced by 5 bases and the J end by 8 bases; junction bases left unmatched: 5.